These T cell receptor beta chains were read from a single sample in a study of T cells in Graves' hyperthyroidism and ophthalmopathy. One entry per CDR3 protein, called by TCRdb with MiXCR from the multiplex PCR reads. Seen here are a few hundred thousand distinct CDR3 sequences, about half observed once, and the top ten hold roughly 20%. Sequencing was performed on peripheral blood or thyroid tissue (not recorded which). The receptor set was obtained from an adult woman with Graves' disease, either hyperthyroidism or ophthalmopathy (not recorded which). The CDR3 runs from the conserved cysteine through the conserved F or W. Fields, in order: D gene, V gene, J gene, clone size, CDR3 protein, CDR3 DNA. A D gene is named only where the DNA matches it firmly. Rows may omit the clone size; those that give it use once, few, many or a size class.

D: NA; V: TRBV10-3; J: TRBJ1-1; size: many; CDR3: CAISEPDRSEAFF; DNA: TGTGCCATCAGTGAGCCAGACCGGAGCGAAGCTTTCTTT
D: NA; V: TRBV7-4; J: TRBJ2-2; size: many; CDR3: CASPPSNTGELFF; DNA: TGTGCCAGCCCCCCATCGAACACCGGGGAGCTGTTTTTT
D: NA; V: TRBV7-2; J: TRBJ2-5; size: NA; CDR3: CASTWEGTGQETQYF; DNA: TGTGCCAGCACCTGGGAAGGAACAGGGCAAGAGACCCAGTACTTC
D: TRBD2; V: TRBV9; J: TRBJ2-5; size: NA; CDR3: CARVAGGGETQYF; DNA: TGTGCTAGAGTCGCGGGAGGAGGAGAGACCCAGTACTTC
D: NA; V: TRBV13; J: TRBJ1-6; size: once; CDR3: CASSPYRLGQVDNSPLHF; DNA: TGTGCCAGCAGCCCCTATCGCTTAGGGCAGGTGGACAATTCACCCCTCCACTTT
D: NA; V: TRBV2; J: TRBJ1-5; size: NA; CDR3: CASSLWGAETQHF; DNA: TGTGCCAGCAGCCTTTGGGGGGCGGAGACCCAGCATTTT
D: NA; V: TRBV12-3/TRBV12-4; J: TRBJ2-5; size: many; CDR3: CASSLVYQETQYF; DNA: TGTGCCAGCAGTTTAGTCTACCAAGAGACCCAGTACTTC
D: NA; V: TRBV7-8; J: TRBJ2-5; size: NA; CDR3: CASSLAGTETQYF; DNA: TGTGCCAGCAGCTTAGCGGGTACAGAGACCCAGTACTTC
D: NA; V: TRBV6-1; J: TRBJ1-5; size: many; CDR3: CASRGTLNQPQHF; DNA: TGTGCCAGCCGAGGGACACTCAATCAGCCCCAGCATTTT
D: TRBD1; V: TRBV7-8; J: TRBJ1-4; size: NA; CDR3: CASSLQGGRGPLF; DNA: TGTGCCAGCAGCTTACAGGGAGGCAGGGGGCCACTTTTT
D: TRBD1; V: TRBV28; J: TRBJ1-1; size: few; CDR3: CASSTWTGLNTEAFF; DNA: TGTGCCAGCAGTACATGGACAGGGCTGAACACTGAAGCTTTCTTT